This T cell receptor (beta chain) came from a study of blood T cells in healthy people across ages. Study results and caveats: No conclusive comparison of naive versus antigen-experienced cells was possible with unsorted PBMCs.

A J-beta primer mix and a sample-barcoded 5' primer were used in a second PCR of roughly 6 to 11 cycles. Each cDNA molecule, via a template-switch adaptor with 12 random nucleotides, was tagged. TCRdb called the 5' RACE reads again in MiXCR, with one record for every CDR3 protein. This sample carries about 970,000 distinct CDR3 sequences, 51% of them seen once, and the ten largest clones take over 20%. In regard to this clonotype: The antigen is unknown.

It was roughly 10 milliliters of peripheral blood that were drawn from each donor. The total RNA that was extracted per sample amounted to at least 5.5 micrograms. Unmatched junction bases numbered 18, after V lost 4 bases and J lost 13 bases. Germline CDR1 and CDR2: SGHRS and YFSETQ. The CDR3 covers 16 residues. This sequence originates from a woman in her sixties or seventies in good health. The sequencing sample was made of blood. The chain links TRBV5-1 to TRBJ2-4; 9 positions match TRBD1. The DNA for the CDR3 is TGCGCCAGCAGCGGGAACCGGGACAGGGATAAACGACAGCAGTACTTC. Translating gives CASSGNRDRDKRQQYF.